The 27 T cell receptor beta chains given below trace back to one sample, sequenced in a study of T-cell memory formation after mild COVID-19. TCRdb redid the calling of the 5' RACE reads with MiXCR, one entry per CDR3 protein. The sample has about 400,000 distinct CDR3 sequences, 20% to 25% seen once; the top ten hold around 9.5%. The sample consisted of PBMCs or a T cell subset sorted from them (not recorded which). Receptors were obtained from an adult woman who had mild COVID-19 (a few samples of this study predate the infection). Cell type and time point are not known.

The rearrangement joins TRBV6-5 to TRBJ2-5; 7 positions match TRBD2. V trimming: 2 bases; J trimming: 4 bases; junction bases outside the gene matches: 7. CDR3 length: 15 residues. Germline loops: CDR1 MNHEY, CDR2 SVGAGI. CDR3 DNA sequence: TGTGCCAGCAGTTACGCCGGCGGGAGTGGAGAGACCCAGTACTTC. This translates into CASSYAGGSGETQYF.

The V and J genes are TRBV7-9 and TRBJ1-5; tentative D call: TRBD1 (5 bases). This CDR3 has 14 residues. Germline V gene data show CDR1 as SEHNR and CDR2 as FQNEAQ (reference sequence). V lost 3 bases and J 7 bases, leaving 13 bases between the germline ends. The CDR3 sequence is CASSFEFGGQPQHF. The DNA of the CDR3 is TGTGCCAGCAGCTTTGAATTTGGGGGACAGCCCCAGCATTTT. Combining the CDR3 with reference TRBV7-9 and TRBJ1-5 gives the whole variable domain DTGVSQNPRHKITKRGQNVTFRCDPISEHNRLYWYRQTLGQGPEFLTYFQNEAQLEKSRLLSDRFSAERPKGSFSTLEIQRTEQGDSAMYLCASSFEFGGQPQHFGDGTRLSIL.

The rearrangement joins TRBV12-3 or TRBV12-4 to TRBJ2-2; D remains ambiguous. The CDR3 sequence is 14 residues long. Trimming took off 6 bases at V and 1 base at J, with 9 bases between the two ends. The CDR3, as DNA: TGTGCCAGCAGGATGAGCATGAACACCGGGGAGCTGTTTTTT. Protein: CASRMSMNTGELFF.

Only a few counts were recorded for this clonotype. The rearrangement links TRBV12-3 or TRBV12-4 to TRBJ1-2; D gene ambiguous. Trimming left V 6 bases short and J 4 bases short, with 24 bases between. The CDR3 consists of 17 residues. CDR3 loop: CASSPHLQPTASYGYTF. The DNA of the CDR3 is TGTGCCAGCAGCCCACACTTACAGCCTACGGCTTCCTATGGCTACACCTTC.

This clonotype turned up a few times. The chain's CDR3 is CSARYNYGYTF. CDR3 DNA sequence: TGCAGTGCTAGGTATAACTATGGCTACACCTTC. The V gene is TRBV20-1, the J gene TRBJ1-2; D remains unclear. The CDR3 is made up of 11 amino acids. Trimming shortened V by 3 bases and J by 1 base, and 3 bases separated the two germline ends. Looked up from germline, CDR1 is DFQATT and CDR2 is SNEGSKA (reference sequence).

The J gene is TRBJ2-3, the V gene TRBV14, with D perhaps matching TRBD1 (6 bases). The CDR3 covers 14 residues. Trimming took off 4 bases at V and 8 bases at J, with 16 bases between the two ends. CDR1 is SGHDN, CDR2 FVKESK, per germline. As DNA, the CDR3 is TGTGCCAGCAGCCTTGCACCACAGGGTGGTACGCAGTATTTT. It encodes CASSLAPQGGTQYF.

The CDR3 DNA is TGTGCCAGCAGTATTGACGGGACTAACTATGGCTACACCTTC. Protein sequence: CASSIDGTNYGYTF. The V gene is TRBV12-3 or TRBV12-4, the J gene TRBJ1-2; no clear D. The CDR3 has 14 amino acids. V lost 5 bases and J 0 bases, leaving 10 bases between the germline ends.

The chain couples TRBV7-8 to TRBJ2-3; TRBD1 agrees at 12 bases. CDR3 length equals 17 residues. CDR1 and CDR2 from the germline V gene are SGHVS and FQNEAQ. J lost 6 bases, V lost 3 bases, and 10 bases had no gene match. CDR3 in amino acids: CASSFGWGQGARDTQYF. CDR3 bases: TGTGCCAGCAGCTTTGGATGGGGACAGGGGGCGAGGGATACGCAGTATTTT.

The gene calls are TRBV6-5 and TRBJ1-3, with 7 bases identical to TRBD1. Per germline, CDR1 MNHEY and CDR2 SVGAGI. With V trimmed by 5 bases and J by 0 bases, 4 bases remained unmatched. The CDR3 is made up of 15 amino acids. The CDR3 nucleotides read TGTGCCAGCAGTGAGACAGGGCCCTCTGGAAACACCATATATTTT. It specifies CASSETGPSGNTIYF.

The rearrangement uses TRBV6-6 and TRBJ2-1; D might be TRBD2 (6 bases). Trimming cost V 11 bases and J 8 bases, with 19 bases left between them. CDR1 is MNHNY, CDR2 SVGAGI, per germline (reference sequence). This CDR3 contains 13 residues. CDR3 sequence: CAGGIPPRHEQFF. Here the CDR3 DNA reads TGTGCCGGAGGGATTCCTCCCCGACATGAGCAGTTCTTC.

This clonotype was recorded once. The CDR3 sequence is CASSQPGASAPGNTIYF. CDR3 coding DNA: TGCGCCAGCAGCCAACCGGGGGCATCGGCTCCTGGAAACACCATATATTTT. The chain links TRBV4-1 to TRBJ1-3, with D perhaps matching TRBD1 (6 bases). The CDR3 covers 17 residues. V was cut by 2 bases and J by 2 bases, with 16 bases left in between. Germline CDR1 reads MGHRA; CDR2 reads YSYEKL.

The sample holds a few counts of this clonotype. The rearrangement links TRBV10-3 to TRBJ2-3; TRBD2 might be the D (7 bases). Germline V gives CDR1 ENHRY, CDR2 SYGVKD. Trimming removed 6 bases at V and 6 bases at J, with 16 bases between. This CDR3 contains 14 residues. Here the CDR3 reads CAISRGATGDTQYF. The CDR3 DNA reads TGTGCCATCAGCCGGGGGGCCACCGGGGATACGCAGTATTTT.

J is TRBJ1-1 and V is TRBV3-1, with D perhaps matching TRBD1 (5 bases). The CDR3 totals 15 residues. V lost 4 bases, J lost 1 base, and 13 bases lay in between. Germline lookup yields CDR1 LGHDT and CDR2 YNNKEL (reference sequence). The CDR3 sequence: CASSLRGGRNTEAFF. The CDR3 DNA is TGTGCCAGCAGCCTACGCGGGGGGAGGAACACTGAAGCTTTCTTT.

The genes are TRBV10-1 and TRBJ2-7, with TRBD1 matching 10 bases. Unmatched junction bases numbered 10, after V lost 11 bases and J lost 3 bases. Per the germline V gene, CDR1 is WNHNN and CDR2 is SYGVQD (reference sequence). CDR3 size: 14 residues. The DNA of the CDR3 is TGCGCCCGCTCACCACGGACAGGGGGCTACGAGCAGTACTTC. Protein sequence: CARSPRTGGYEQYF.

This clonotype was found a few times. The V and J genes are TRBV4-2 and TRBJ2-5; D possibly corresponds to TRBD2 (5 bases). The CDR3 is 16 residues long. Germline V gene sequence: CDR1 LGHNA, CDR2 YNFKEQ. V lost 0 bases and J 4 bases, leaving 15 bases between the germline ends. CDR3 in amino acids: CASSQDSGLGPETQYF. In nucleotides, the CDR3 is TGTGCCAGCAGCCAAGATTCCGGACTCGGACCAGAGACCCAGTACTTC.

This chain joins TRBV6-5 and TRBJ1-1; no firm D call. There are 17 residues in the CDR3. Trimming stripped 0 bases from V and 1 base from J, with 15 bases between. Germline V lookup: CDR1 MNHEY, CDR2 SVGAGI. The CDR3 coding sequence is TGTGCCAGCAGTTACTCCTTCTATACGGGGAGGAACACTGAAGCTTTCTTT. Amino acids: CASSYSFYTGRNTEAFF.

This clonotype occurred many times. This rearrangement joins TRBV7-3 to TRBJ1-6, with D hard to call. Germline assignment: CDR1 SGHTA and CDR2 FQGTGA. Trimming left V 3 bases short and J 7 bases short, with 7 bases between. The CDR3 has 13 amino acids. DNA for the CDR3: TGTGCCAGCAGCTTTATGTTGAATTCACCCCTCCACTTT. Translation gives CASSFMLNSPLHF.

The V and J genes are TRBV12-3 or TRBV12-4 and TRBJ1-1, with 9 bases matching TRBD1. This CDR3 spans 13 amino acids. J was trimmed by 10 bases and V by 7 bases; bases with no gene match: 10. The CDR3 bases are TGTGCCAGCATCCGGTCGACAGGGGGGCCAGCTTTCTTT. Translating it yields CASIRSTGGPAFF.

This chain connects TRBV30 to TRBJ2-5, with 14 bases fitting TRBD2. The ends lost 0 bases at V and 4 bases at J; junction bases unmatched: 4. The CDR3 runs 16 residues. The germline gives CDR1 GTSNPN, CDR2 SVGIG (reference sequence). CDR3 loop: CAWSVLTSGGGETQYF. CDR3 nucleotides: TGTGCCTGGAGTGTACTGACTAGCGGGGGGGGAGAGACCCAGTACTTC.

This clonotype showed up just a few times. The chain combines TRBV12-3 or TRBV12-4 with TRBJ1-5; D gene unclear. Trimming took off 6 bases at V and 0 bases at J, with 12 bases between the two ends. CDR3 length equals 15 residues. The CDR3 reads CASRLGRGSNQPQHF. The CDR3 coding sequence is TGTGCCAGCAGACTAGGGCGGGGTAGCAATCAGCCCCAGCATTTT.

The count of this clonotype is one. The chain joins TRBV3-2 to TRBJ2-7; TRBD1, the D gene given by the table, was not confirmed from the DNA. TRBV3-2 is an annotated pseudogene. The length of the CDR3 is 17 residues. The CDR3 nucleotides are TGTGCCAGCAGCCAAGCCTCTCCCGGGACAGGGGGCTACGAGCAGTACTTC. Translated: CASSQASPGTGGYEQYF.

CDR3 sequence reads: CASSDGLGETQYF. For the CDR3, the DNA is TGTGCCAGCAGTGACGGGTTAGGGGAGACCCAGTACTTC. The rearrangement joins TRBV6-4 to TRBJ2-5; D unresolved. The V end lost 2 bases, the J end lost 5 bases, and 9 bases lay between the germline ends. From germline, CDR1 is MRHNA and CDR2 SNTAGT. The CDR3 sequence is 13 residues long.

This clonotype was seen a few times. V is TRBV21-1 and J is TRBJ2-4; TRBD1 reflects the table's D call only, with no check against the DNA. TRBV21-1 is a pseudogene. This CDR3 spans 17 amino acids. The CDR3 DNA sequence: TGTGCCAGCAGCAAAGAGATCGGGACAGGGACTAAAAACATTCAGTACTTC. Protein sequence: CASSKEIGTGTKNIQYF.

The V call is TRBV5-1, the J call TRBJ1-3; no clear D gene. V lost 0 bases, J lost 0 bases, and 7 bases lay in between. This CDR3 has 15 residues. Germline V CDR1 and CDR2: SGHRS, YFSETQ. The CDR3 protein is CASSLATSSGNTIYF. Written as DNA, the CDR3 is TGCGCCAGCAGCTTGGCCACGAGCTCTGGAAACACCATATATTTT.

This clonotype turned up a few times. The gene calls are TRBV5-6 and TRBJ1-2, with D hard to call. CDR1 and CDR2 from the germline V gene are SGHDT and YYEEEE. CDR3 length: 15 amino acids. V lost 4 bases to trimming and J lost 6 bases, with 19 bases between them. The CDR3 sequence is CASSDLKGGQHGYTF. The CDR3 DNA sequence: TGTGCCAGCAGCGACTTGAAGGGCGGGCAGCATGGCTACACCTTC.

The chain links TRBV7-9 to TRBJ2-7, with D perhaps matching TRBD2 (6 bases). CDR1 is SEHNR, CDR2 FQNEAQ, per germline (reference sequence). V was trimmed by 3 bases and J by 3 bases, leaving 15 bases between them. CDR3 size: 15 residues. CDR3 sequence (DNA): TGTGCCAGCAGCTTGGCGGGACCTACTGGCTACGAGCAGTACTTC. This gives the protein CASSLAGPTGYEQYF.

This clonotype was detected once. The chain recombines TRBV19 with TRBJ2-7; TRBD2 agrees at 14 bases. V trimming: 5 bases; J trimming: 3 bases; junction bases outside the gene matches: 6. From germline, CDR1 is LNHDA and CDR2 SQIVND (reference sequence). This CDR3 comprises 16 residues. For the CDR3, the DNA is TGTGCCAGTAGTGGGGGGACTAGCGGGAGTGGCTACGAGCAGTACTTC. This translates into CASSGGTSGSGYEQYF. Drawing the rest from reference TRBV19 and TRBJ2-7, the complete variable domain is DGGITQSPKYLFRKEGQNVTLSCEQNLNHDAMYWYRQDPGQGLRLIYYSQIVNDFQKGDIAEGYSVSREKKESFPLTVTSAQKNPTAFYLCASSGGTSGSGYEQYFGPGTRLTVT.